These T cell receptor beta chains were read from a single sample in a study of vaccination and CD4 T cells after COVID-19. MiXCR was run by TCRdb on the PCR reads, yielding one entry per CDR3 protein. The data show under 15,000 distinct CDR3 sequences, approximately 40% seen once. Their specific antigens are unknown. Sequencing input: CD4+ T cells from blood, cultured in vitro. These receptor sequences come from a human donor who had recovered from COVID-19. CDR3s include the opening cysteine and the closing phenylalanine or tryptophan. The D gene is left open where the match is weak. For some rows the clone size is stated as once, few or many, or as a class when expanded; others skip it.

clone_size	cdr3_length	v_call	j_call	d_call	cdr3_aa	cdr3_nt
-	14	TRBV20-1	TRBJ2-3	TRBD2	CSASELAGLNTQYF	TGCAGTGCTAGTGAACTAGCGGGGTTAAATACGCAGTATTTT
few	13	TRBV30	TRBJ2-7	-	CAWRNRGGYEQYF	TGTGCCTGGAGGAATAGGGGGGGTTACGAGCAGTACTTC
-	14	TRBV20-1	TRBJ2-3	TRBD1	CGARVTGGTDTQYF	TGCGGTGCTAGAGTAACAGGGGGCACAGATACGCAGTATTTT
few	16	TRBV7-2	TRBJ1-3	-	CASSQRRGLPGNTIYF	TGTGCCAGCAGTCAGCGGCGGGGGCTACCTGGAAACACCATATATTTT
-	17	TRBV19	TRBJ2-3	-	CARGAGTRTLGTDTQYF	TGTGCCAGGGGAGCCGGGACAAGGACCCTCGGCACAGATACGCAGTATTTT
-	15	TRBV5-5	TRBJ2-2	TRBD1	CASSPTGANTGELFF	TGTGCCAGCAGCCCGACAGGGGCTAACACCGGGGAGCTGTTTTTT
-	17	TRBV20-1	TRBJ2-5	TRBD2	CSAIYGAGVWRQETQYF	TGCAGTGCAATTTACGGAGCGGGAGTGTGGAGACAAGAGACCCAGTACTTC
-	19	TRBV5-1	TRBJ2-3	TRBD2	CASSEGLAPIAGGADTQYF	TGCGCCAGCAGCGAGGGACTAGCGCCGATAGCGGGAGGTGCAGATACGCAGTATTTT
-	17	TRBV5-1	TRBJ2-1	-	CASSPHNRALLYNEQFF	TGCGCCAGCAGCCCCCATAACAGGGCACTACTGTACAATGAGCAGTTCTTC
-	15	TRBV11-2	TRBJ2-7	-	CASILAAGGRYEQYF	TGTGCCAGCATCTTAGCGGCAGGGGGGAGGTACGAGCAGTACTTC
-	13	TRBV12-3/TRBV12-4	TRBJ1-2	TRBD1	CASSSDRGYGYTF	TGTGCCAGCAGTTCCGACAGGGGCTATGGCTACACCTTC
-	14	TRBV7-2	TRBJ1-6	TRBD1	CASSLEGQGSPLHF	TGTGCCAGCAGCTTAGAGGGACAGGGTTCACCCCTCCACTTT
-	12	TRBV20-1	TRBJ1-5	-	CSATQSNQPQHF	TGCAGTGCTACACAGTCCAATCAGCCCCAGCATTTT
-	18	TRBV24-1	TRBJ2-3	TRBD1	CATSDISTGEKSTDTQYF	TGTGCCACCAGTGATATCTCGACAGGGGAGAAAAGCACAGATACGCAGTATTTT
-	12	TRBV12-5	TRBJ2-2	-	CATSGNTGELFF	TGTGCTACAAGCGGGAACACCGGGGAGCTGTTTTTT
-	12	TRBV19	TRBJ2-4	-	CASSIDRNIQYF	TGTGCCAGTAGTATAGATCGGAACATTCAGTACTTC
-	14	TRBV19	TRBJ2-1	-	CATRRGLDKNEQFF	TGTGCCACTAGGAGGGGGCTAGATAAGAATGAGCAGTTCTTC
-	15	TRBV19	TRBJ2-1	TRBD1	CASRLVDRVRDEQFF	TGTGCCAGTCGTCTTGTGGACAGGGTAAGGGATGAGCAGTTCTTC
few	14	TRBV2	TRBJ2-1	TRBD2	CAGGGLVSKGEQFF	TGTGCCGGTGGAGGACTAGTTAGTAAGGGTGAGCAGTTCTTC
few	16	TRBV12-3/TRBV12-4	TRBJ2-7	TRBD1	CASSRVTGAYIHEQYF	TGTGCCAGCAGCAGGGTGACAGGGGCCTACATCCACGAGCAGTACTTC
-	12	TRBV6-2/TRBV6-3	TRBJ1-5	-	CASSYGLTPQHF	TGTGCCAGCAGTTACGGGTTGACTCCCCAGCATTTT
-	15	TRBV24-1	TRBJ1-5	-	CATSEQVRAEQPQHF	TGTGCCACCAGTGAACAGGTTCGGGCTGAACAGCCCCAGCATTTT